Listed below are T cell receptor beta chains from one sample, sequenced in a study of CD8 T cell repertoires and HIV-1 epitope variants. Here immunoSEQ multiplex PCR was the method, and the copy in TCRdb shows in-frame clones only, minus some. The sample lists about 95,000 clones; just under 75% were seen once. Sequenced sample: uncultured baseline CD8+ T cells from peripheral blood mononuclear cells (PBMCs). These receptor sequences come from a male donor with HIV. CDR3s include the opening cysteine and the closing phenylalanine or tryptophan. Each record gives: D gene, CDR3 length, V gene, J gene, CDR3 protein. D genes are given only for firm matches.

TRBD2	18	TRBV5-1	TRBJ2-2	CASSSLAGGPPNTGELFF
.	12	TRBV30	TRBJ1-5	CAWSGGAQPQHF
.	16	TRBV7-3	TRBJ2-1	CASSLGSTATYNEQFF
.	13	TRBV6-5	TRBJ1-1	CASSSDENTEAFF
.	12	TRBV27	TRBJ2-3	CASSKSTDTQYF
.	14	TRBV30	TRBJ2-7	CAWSVGGQHYEQYF
.	15	TRBV28	TRBJ1-5	CASSLDHRLNQPQHF
.	14	TRBV30	TRBJ1-5	CAWSKGVAYQPQHF
TRBD1	15	TRBV6-5	TRBJ1-2	CASSFGQDPIYGYTF
.	15	TRBV19	TRBJ1-5	CASSSARGSNQPQHF
TRBD1	18	TRBV10-2	TRBJ1-5	CASSEGPGPGGGGQPQHF
.	13	TRBV5-1	TRBJ2-5	CASSLFLQETQYF
TRBD1	15	TRBV5-6	TRBJ1-4	CASSYADRADEKLFF
.	15	TRBV5-1	TRBJ1-3	CASTLGGQGENTIYF
.	13	TRBV6-5	TRBJ2-5	CASRGVLGETQYF
TRBD2	18	TRBV5-1	TRBJ2-3	CASSLRETGGPSTDTQYF
.	15	TRBV15	TRBJ2-1	CATSRDLSSYNEQFF
TRBD2	16	TRBV7-8	TRBJ2-1	CASSFRTSGSRDEQFF
TRBD1	12	TRBV2	TRBJ1-5	CASNGETGDQHF
TRBD1	13	TRBV10-3	TRBJ1-5	CAIRDRDHQPQHF
.	16	TRBV30	TRBJ2-7	CAWGKGVAGEVYEQYF
TRBD1	15	TRBV6-1	TRBJ1-5	CASSAGQGGNQPQHF
.	15	TRBV5-8	TRBJ1-5	CASSLVSAAGQPQHF
.	14	TRBV7-2	TRBJ2-3	CASSLLGISDTQYF
.	13	TRBV5-1	TRBJ1-2	CASSLAAEYGYTF
TRBD2	14	TRBV5-6	TRBJ2-5	CASSLGGRGETQYF
.	13	TRBV29-1	TRBJ2-3	CSVGEGGTDTQYF
TRBD1	14	TRBV4-1	TRBJ1-1	CASSRQGGTTEAFF
.	15	TRBV14	TRBJ2-5	CASSLARTSGETQYF
.	15	TRBV7-9	TRBJ1-1	CASSLAREENTEAFF
.	15	TRBV27	TRBJ1-2	CASKTGRGSNYGYTF
.	14	TRBV11-2	TRBJ2-4	CASSLGSGRSFQYF
.	15	TRBV9	TRBJ2-5	CASSPASPLKETQYF
TRBD2	15	TRBV6-6	TRBJ2-1	CASSRGAGVYNEQFF
.	12	TRBV19	TRBJ2-3	CASTAETDTQYF
TRBD1	16	TRBV5-4	TRBJ1-4	CASSPGGRTGNEKLFF
TRBD1	15	TRBV28	TRBJ1-1	CASSFEGASGTEAFF
.	14	TRBV28	TRBJ2-5	CASSFSGYRETQYF
.	15	TRBV5-1	TRBJ2-3	CASSSLSGSTDTQYF
.	17	TRBV7-8	TRBJ2-2	CASSSHKTITGTGELFF
.	15	TRBV19	TRBJ2-2	CASSGKGPNTGELFF
.	12	TRBV2	TRBJ2-7	CASSVTRAEQYF
.	13	TRBV7-9	TRBJ2-1	CASSLSGKNEQFF